The T cell receptor (beta chain) under discussion was sequenced for a study of CD8 T cells in acute hepatitis C reinfection (dated by TCRdb to 2020 to 2022). Context from the whole study: The study profiled the TCRbeta repertoire of CD8+ T cells specific for the HCV NS3-1073 epitope during acute infection and after viral clearance. Paired acute and follow-up samples were contributed by four spontaneous resolvers.

The intended sense of this specimen's time point label: naive CD8 control sorted from an acute-time-point sample. Enrolled in the Montreal Hepatitis C Cohort (HEPCO) in Canada, the donors were people who inject drugs, and these donors were followed every 3 months. Acute primary HCV infection was defined as a positive HCV RNA or antibody test after a negative test within the previous 24 weeks. Cells were surface stained with CD3, CD8 and CD45RO antibodies, and an aqua fixable dye was used to exclude dead cells. The cohort included roughly 8 spontaneous resolvers, defined as subjects with HCV RNA clearance within 24 weeks. Frozen stocks of peripheral blood mononuclear cells were first thawed, after which negative isolation of CD8+ T cells was carried out using the MACS CD8+ T cell Isolation Kit. A BD FACSAria II cell sorter was used to sort the cells. Genomic DNA was extracted from FACS-sorted cells, and TCRbeta chain sequencing was performed through the commercial immunoSEQ service. The authors' analysis ran thus. ImmunoSEQ Analyzer software v3.0 and R v3.5.1 were the tools used to analyze the repertoire data. Only productive rearrangements were analyzed, because sequences with stop codons or out-of-frame rearrangements were removed. The sequencing provider supplied the Simpson diversity, Shannon entropy, CDR3 length and nucleotide addition metrics. Clonotypes were categorized by frequency as dominant, sub-dominant, low or lowest abundance, and clonotypes below 0.1% were excluded from most analyses. Any CDR3 amino acid clonotype present in at least two subjects at a cumulative frequency of at least 0.5% was labeled public. TCRdb obtained this table from immuneACCESS and retained in-frame rearrangements with V and J assigned. These tables miss some clones; where compared with another copy, unresolved V genes account for less than half of the shortfall, and the remainder is unexplained. The V and J calls and the clone size are those of that table, but D and trimming were determined from the DNA. The sample table holds about 40,000 clones, of which 75% to 90% were seen once. The ten largest make up approximately 11% of the sample.

As concerns this clone: What antigen it recognizes has not been identified. Base qualities were left out, and no much larger clone turns up one base away.

General study outcomes and caveats: Diversity in the NS3-1073 specific repertoires was high, and no significant differences in diversity emerged among acute resolver, follow-up resolver and acute chronic samples. Because bulk sequencing was performed on the TCRbeta chain only, alphabeta pairing of public clonotypes could not be determined. Regardless of outcome, thirteen public clonotypes were found, and one public clonotype used V04-02/J02-02. NS3-1073 specific cells were too rare to sort in chronically infected subjects, so no follow-up repertoires exist for those subjects. Few CDR3 sequences were shared with other epitopes, and differences in sequencing approaches may have limited exact matching.

Sequenced sample: naive CD8+ T cells from PBMCs. The sample's cell subset or site label, decoded: sorted total naive CD45RO-negative CD8+ T cells. This sequence originates from a woman under 30 who spontaneously cleared hepatitis C infection.

The nucleotide sequence reads TGTGCCAGTAGCGCAGGAACTAACACTGAAGCTTTCTTT. It translates as CASSAGTNTEAFF. The receptor chain draws on TRBV19 and TRBJ1-1, with the D gene call left open. The germline V gene (reference sequence) yields LNHDA for CDR1 and SQIVND for CDR2. V drops 6 bases and J drops 2 bases, leaving 10 bases in between. The CDR3, from cysteine to phenylalanine, totals 13 residues. The retained sequence is limited to the CDR3, 39 bases, with the frame set at the first base.